A single sample gave rise to the 25 T cell receptor beta chains below, sequenced in a study of blood T cell repertoires in COVID-19 (TCRdb year 2020). Receptor amplification or capture employed the immunoSEQ multiplex PCR assay. TCRdb took over this immuneACCESS table, retaining in-frame rearrangements with V and J assigned. Such tables are incomplete; in checked studies, under half of the missing clones stem from an unresolved V gene, and the remainder is unexplained. The sample yields approximately 200,000 clones; over 80% were counted once. About 5.5% of the sample goes to the ten largest clones. The sequenced sample consisted of peripheral blood. The receptors were gathered from a woman in her twenties or thirties with acute or convalescent COVID-19.

This chain links TRBV4-2 with TRBJ2-5, with 12 bases fitting TRBD2. The CDR3 has 16 amino acids. Germline V lookup: CDR1 LGHNA, CDR2 YNFKEQ. Unmatched junction bases numbered 7, after V lost 3 bases and J lost 5 bases. The CDR3 reads CASSQELAGGWETQYF. The CDR3 DNA is TGTGCCAGCAGCCAGGAACTAGCGGGAGGATGGGAGACCCAGTACTTC.

The chain couples TRBV27 to TRBJ2-1; TRBD2 agrees at 9 bases. Germline CDR1 MNHEY, CDR2 SMNVEV (reference sequence). After removal of 9 bases from V and 5 bases from J, the junction contained 20 bases not matched to a gene. This CDR3 spans 18 amino acids. The CDR3 reads CARGGAAQTSGGHNEQFF. CDR3 in DNA: TGTGCCAGGGGTGGGGCAGCCCAGACTAGCGGTGGGCACAATGAGCAGTTCTTC.

This clone was seen a single time. The J gene is TRBJ2-4, the V gene TRBV6-5; 9 bases fit TRBD2. The CDR3 has 14 residues. CDR1 is MNHEY, CDR2 SVGAGI, per germline. The ends lost 9 bases at V and 7 bases at J; junction bases unmatched: 10. In DNA form, the CDR3 reads TGTGCCAGTACGCTGCGGGAGGGCCCTAACATTCAGTACTTC. Translated: CASTLREGPNIQYF.

The gene calls are TRBV5-1 and TRBJ2-1; D is perhaps TRBD1 (5 bases). The V gene's germline CDR1 is SGHRS and CDR2 YFSETQ. CDR3 size: 15 residues. V gave up 1 base and J gave up 7 bases, with 15 bases separating them. The DNA of the CDR3 is TGCGCCAGCAGCTTGTCAGTGGGGCAGGGTAATGAGCAGTTCTTC. This gives the protein CASSLSVGQGNEQFF.

Here the CDR3 DNA reads TGTGCCAGCAGTCACCGGGACACTGAAGCTTTCTTT. This sequence encodes CASSHRDTEAFF. The rearrangement links TRBV6-5 to TRBJ1-1; no definite D call. The V gene lost 5 bases and the J gene lost 3 bases, with 7 bases spanning the gap. The germline CDR1 and CDR2 sequences are MNHEY and SVGAGI. This CDR3 has 12 amino acids.

The chain recombines TRBV19 with TRBJ2-3, with 10 bases that match TRBD2. V gave up 5 bases and J gave up 4 bases; unmatched junction bases: 18. This CDR3 is built from 19 residues. CDR1 and CDR2 (germline): LNHDA, SQIVND (reference sequence). The CDR3 sequence: CASSQGANPSGSRADTQYF. DNA for the CDR3: TGTGCCAGTAGTCAAGGGGCCAATCCTAGCGGGAGTCGGGCAGATACGCAGTATTTT.

This chain's CDR3 is CDYGQGKNYGYTF. The CDR3 DNA is TGTGACTATGGGCAGGGCAAGAACTATGGCTACACCTTC. This chain links TRBV6-5 with TRBJ1-2, with D tentatively TRBD1 (5 bases). Germline CDR1 and CDR2: MNHEY and SVGAGI. The CDR3 runs to 13 residues.

The CDR3 sequence is CASSAPLAGGPLPGELFF. CDR3 sequence (DNA): TGTGCCAGCAGCGCGCCACTAGCGGGAGGGCCCCTTCCCGGGGAGCTGTTTTTT. The chain has TRBV9 and TRBJ2-2, with TRBD2 matching over 13 bases. Germline V gives CDR1 SGDLS, CDR2 YYNGEE. The V gene end was trimmed by 3 bases and the J gene end by 6 bases; junction bases not matched to a gene: 11. There are 18 residues in the CDR3.

This clone was counted once. This chain uses TRBV25-1 with TRBJ1-6; D unresolved. CDR3 length: 14 amino acids. CDR1 is MGHDK, CDR2 SYGVNS, per germline. Trimming took off 6 bases at V and 2 bases at J, with 8 bases between the two ends. CDR3 nucleotide sequence: TGTGCCAGCAGCCCCATTCCCTATAATTCACCCCTCCACTTT. Its translation is CASSPIPYNSPLHF.

This clone came up a few times. V is TRBV19 and J is TRBJ1-2, with 7 bases identical to TRBD1. J was trimmed by 4 bases and V by 1 base; bases with no gene match: 0. Germline CDR1 is LNHDA and CDR2 is SQIVND (reference sequence). The CDR3 runs 13 residues. The CDR3 sequence is CASSIGDSYGYTF. Here the CDR3 DNA reads TGTGCCAGTAGTATAGGGGACAGCTATGGCTACACCTTC.

V is TRBV2 and J is TRBJ1-3; D is unclear. The CDR3 runs to 17 residues. V dropped 1 base and J dropped 3 bases, with 16 bases sitting between them. Looked up from germline, CDR1 is SNHLY and CDR2 is FYNNEI. CDR3 nucleotide sequence: TGTGCCAGCAGTGAAGTTACATTTCTTGATGGTGGAAACACCATATATTTT. Its translation: CASSEVTFLDGGNTIYF.

This sequence joins TRBV18 and TRBJ2-5; 12 bases fit TRBD1. The CDR3 contains 15 residues. The ends lost 3 bases at V and 5 bases at J; junction bases unmatched: 4. Germline CDR1 KGHSH, CDR2 LQKENI. CDR3 residues: CASSPGQGARETQYF. The CDR3 nucleotides are TGTGCCAGCTCACCGGGACAGGGGGCCAGGGAGACCCAGTACTTC.

This clone appeared a single time. This chain connects TRBV2 to TRBJ1-4; the match to TRBD1 covers 9 bases. Germline V gives CDR1 SNHLY, CDR2 FYNNEI. CDR3 length equals 15 residues. The V and J ends lost 4 bases and 5 bases, in that order; junction bases with no gene match: 5. The CDR3 is CASSGRDRVNEKLFF. The CDR3 DNA is TGTGCCAGCAGTGGCCGGGACAGGGTGAATGAAAAACTGTTTTTT.

As DNA, the CDR3 is TGTGCCAGCAGTGTTTCACAGGGGACCAACGTCCTGACTTTC. This encodes CASSVSQGTNVLTF. This sequence joins TRBV2 and TRBJ2-6; 7 nucleotides agree with TRBD1. The CDR3 has 14 amino acids. Per germline, CDR1 SNHLY and CDR2 FYNNEI. The J segment lost 8 bases and the V segment lost 4 bases, leaving 5 bases of the junction unmatched.

Note on this clone: The sample holds other DNA sequences that translate to the same CDR3. V and J are TRBV5-1 and TRBJ1-6; D uncertain. This CDR3 has 15 amino acids. Germline V gives CDR1 SGHRS, CDR2 YFSETQ. V shed 0 bases and J shed 0 bases, with 4 bases lying between them. In DNA, the CDR3 is TGCGCCAGCAGCTTGGAGAGCTCCTATAATTCACCCCTCCACTTT. This sequence encodes CASSLESSYNSPLHF.

This sequence joins TRBV6-5 and TRBJ1-2; D is uncertain. Germline CDR1 and CDR2: MNHEY and SVGAGI. V was cut by 4 bases and J by 7 bases, with 10 bases left in between. The CDR3 is made up of 12 amino acids. CDR3 DNA: TGTGCCAGCAGTTCCATAGTCGGTGGCTACACCTTC. It is translated as CASSSIVGGYTF.

A single count supports this clone. J is TRBJ2-2 and V is TRBV5-1; 7 bases are shared with TRBD2. Looked up from germline, CDR1 is SGHRS and CDR2 is YFSETQ. The ends lost 0 bases at V and 3 bases at J; junction bases unmatched: 5. This CDR3 has 16 amino acids. In nucleotides, the CDR3 is TGCGCCAGCAGCTTGGTCAGCGGGATTTACACCGGGGAGCTGTTTTTT. This encodes CASSLVSGIYTGELFF.

This clone came up once. The chain has TRBV7-9 and TRBJ2-5, with a weak D call TRBD1 (6 bases). The length of the CDR3 is 14 residues. The V end lost 2 bases, the J end lost 5 bases, and 12 bases lay between the germline ends. CDR1 and CDR2 from the germline V gene are SEHNR and FQNEAQ (reference sequence). CDR3 region: CASSLNWQGETQYF. The CDR3 region has the DNA TGTGCCAGCAGCTTAAATTGGCAGGGGGAGACCCAGTACTTC. Using reference TRBV7-9 and TRBJ2-5 for the parts outside the CDR3, the full variable domain is DTGVSQNPRHKITKRGQNVTFRCDPISEHNRLYWYRQTLGQGPEFLTYFQNEAQLEKSRLLSDRFSAERPKGSFSTLEIQRTEQGDSAMYLCASSLNWQGETQYFGPGTRLLVL.

This chain's CDR3 is CASSDLTYEQYF. The CDR3, as DNA: TGTGCCAGCAGTGACCTAACCTACGAGCAGTACTTC. The chain recombines TRBV6-1 with TRBJ2-7, with unresolved D. Germline lookup yields CDR1 MNHNS and CDR2 SASEGT. The CDR3 is 12 residues long. The V end was cut by 3 bases, the J end by 2 bases, with 5 bases between.

Notes on this clone: Other DNA sequences from this sample encode an identical CDR3 as well. The chain carries TRBV5-1 and TRBJ2-3, with TRBD1 matching over 9 bases. CDR3 length: 16 amino acids. CDR1 is SGHRS, CDR2 YFSETQ, per germline. The V gene end was trimmed by 0 bases and the J gene end by 2 bases; junction bases not matched to a gene: 4. CDR3 DNA sequence: TGCGCCAGCAGCTTGGGGAGGGACAGGGTCACAGATACGCAGTATTTT. This codes for CASSLGRDRVTDTQYF.

Remarks on this clone: A junction end diverges from the germline sequence, so it may reflect a read error. The chain recombines TRBV10-3 with TRBJ2-7; D might be TRBD1 (6 bases). The CDR3 length is 14 residues. Per germline, CDR1 ENHRY and CDR2 SYGVKD. CDR3 loop: CAINEKDSQYEQYF. DNA for the CDR3: TGTGCCATCAATGAGAAGGACAGCCAGTACGAGCAGTACTTC.

The genes are TRBV27 and TRBJ1-1; D uncertain. Trimming took off 4 bases at V and 1 base at J, with 10 bases between the two ends. The germline gives CDR1 MNHEY, CDR2 SMNVEV (reference sequence). The CDR3 covers 14 residues. The CDR3 region has the DNA TGTGCCAGCAGTTCCCAACGGGGGAACACTGAAGCTTTCTTT. This sequence encodes CASSSQRGNTEAFF.

The V and J genes are TRBV21-1 and TRBJ2-7; TRBD2 reflects the table's D call only, with no check against the DNA. TRBV21-1 is marked as a pseudogene. The CDR3 has 15 amino acids. The CDR3 reads CASSNSSGSLHEQYF. The CDR3, as DNA: TGTGCCAGCAGCAACTCAAGCGGGAGTCTCCACGAGCAGTACTTC.

The V gene is TRBV6-6, the J gene TRBJ2-7; 8 bases match TRBD1. CDR3 length: 13 amino acids. From germline, CDR1 is MNHNY and CDR2 SVGAGI (reference sequence). Unmatched junction bases numbered 4, after V lost 7 bases and J lost 2 bases. The CDR3 loop is CASNRGTAYEQYF. The CDR3 nucleotides are TGTGCCAGCAACAGGGGGACGGCCTACGAGCAGTACTTC.

The chain couples TRBV9 to TRBJ1-1; TRBD1 aligns across 11 bases. Germline loops: CDR1 SGDLS, CDR2 YYNGEE. Losses at the gene ends were 2 bases for V and 4 bases for J; bases not matched to a gene: 4. This CDR3 comprises 15 residues. The CDR3 loop reads CASSVSGTGGTEAFF. The CDR3 DNA reads as TGTGCCAGCAGCGTTTCCGGGACAGGGGGCACTGAAGCTTTCTTT. Looking up the rest from reference TRBV9 and TRBJ1-1 gives the full variable domain: DSGVTQTPKHLITATGQRVTLRCSPRSGDLSVYWYQQSLDQGLQFLIQYYNGEERAKGNILERFSAQQFPDLHSELNLSSLELGDSALYFCASSVSGTGGTEAFFGQGTRLTVV.